A selection of T cell receptor beta chains follows, all from one sample in a study of T cell responses to AZD1222 COVID-19 vaccine. Assay: immunoSEQ multiplex PCR; the TCRdb copy retains only in-frame clones and omits some. The sample contains tens of thousands of clones, around 80% of which appear only once. The sequenced sample was peripheral blood, obtained 28 days after the second AZD1222 dose. These receptors originate from an adult who received the AZD1222 COVID-19 vaccine. Each CDR3 is given with its conserved first and last residue. D genes are given only for firm matches. Part of the rows lack a size; the others show once, few, many or a class for expanded clones.

>TRBD1|15|TRBV19|TRBJ1-3|-
CASKPTGATGNTIYF
TGTGCCAGTAAACCAACAGGGGCGACTGGAAACACCATATATTTT
>-|14|TRBV6-1|TRBJ1-6|few
CASSERSFNSPLHF
TGTGCCAGCAGTGAACGGTCCTTTAATTCACCCCTCCACTTT
>-|11|TRBV20-1|TRBJ2-7|-
CSAQAGYEQYF
TGCAGTGCTCAGGCCGGATACGAGCAGTACTTC
>-|17|TRBV6-2/TRBV6-3|TRBJ2-1|once
CASSYPPPLGSYNEQFF
TGTGCCAGCAGTTACCCTCCCCCCCTGGGGTCCTACAATGAGCAGTTCTTC
>TRBD1|12|TRBV27|TRBJ1-2|few
CASRTGFNGYTF
TGTGCCAGCAGGACAGGGTTCAATGGCTACACCTTC
>-|13|TRBV12-3/TRBV12-4|TRBJ1-2|-
CASSPGNNYGYTF
TGTGCCAGCAGCCCGGGGAATAACTATGGCTACACCTTC
>TRBD1|15|TRBV5-4|TRBJ1-1|-
CASSTTPTGGTEAFF
TGTGCCAGCAGCACCACACCAACAGGGGGAACTGAAGCTTTCTTT
>-|14|TRBV3-1/TRBV3-2|TRBJ1-1|few
CASSQLTTTSKAFF
TGTGCCAGCAGCCAATTAACGACTACCTCAAAAGCTTTCTTT
>-|12|TRBV9|TRBJ2-3|-
CASSTIGEAQYF
TGTGCCAGCAGCACAATAGGTGAGGCGCAGTATTTT
>-|16|TRBV6-4|TRBJ2-2|once
CASSYQSTRNTGELFF
TGTGCCAGCAGTTATCAGTCAACCCGTAACACCGGGGAGCTGTTTTTT
>-|12|TRBV7-9|TRBJ1-4|-
CASSRNGEKLFF
TGTGCCAGCAGCCGAAACGGTGAAAAACTGTTTTTT
>-|18|TRBV4-3|TRBJ2-1|-
CASSQDSLGLTAYNEQFF
TGCGCCAGCAGCCAAGATAGTCTAGGCCTAACGGCCTACAATGAGCAGTTCTTC
>-|17|TRBV11-2|TRBJ2-3|-
CASSFRVKWGSPDTQYF
TGTGCCAGCAGCTTCCGGGTTAAGTGGGGTAGCCCAGATACGCAGTATTTT
>-|11|TRBV28|TRBJ1-5|once
CASSSYQPQHF
TGTGCCAGCAGTTCCTATCAGCCCCAGCATTTT